This T cell receptor beta chain came from a study of cytomegalovirus exposure and HLA in healthy donors. Findings and limits, study-wide: Both high specificity and high sensitivity reportedly marked the classifier's diagnosis of cytomegalovirus status.

Profiling relied on immunoSEQ multiplex PCR, and the TCRdb table lists in-frame clones only, not all of them. The sample lists about 56,000 clones; around nine tenths were seen once. CDR3 length: 13 residues. V lost 11 bases to trimming and J lost 3 bases, with 16 bases between them. Germline lookup yields CDR1 LNHDA and CDR2 SQIVND (reference sequence). Comments on this clone: Antigen specificity is unknown.

The sequence was obtained from a young man in good health and CMV-seronegative. This chain joins TRBV19 and TRBJ1-1, with D possibly TRBD1 on 6 matching bases. The sequenced sample was PBMCs. CDR3 protein: CASRAGGDTEAFF. The CDR3 DNA sequence: TGTGCCTCCCGGGCGGGGGGCGACACTGAAGCTTTCTTT.